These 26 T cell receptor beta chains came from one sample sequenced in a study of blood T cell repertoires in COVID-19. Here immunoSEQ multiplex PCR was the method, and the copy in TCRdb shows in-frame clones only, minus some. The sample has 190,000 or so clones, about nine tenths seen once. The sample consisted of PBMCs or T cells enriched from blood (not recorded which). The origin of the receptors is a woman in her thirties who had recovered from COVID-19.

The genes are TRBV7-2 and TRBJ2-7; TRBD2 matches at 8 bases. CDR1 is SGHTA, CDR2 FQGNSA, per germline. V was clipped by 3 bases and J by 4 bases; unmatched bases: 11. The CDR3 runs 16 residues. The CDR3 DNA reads TGTGCCAGCAGCTTGGGGGCCCTATCGGGAGGGTACGAGCAGTACTTC. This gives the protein CASSLGALSGGYEQYF.

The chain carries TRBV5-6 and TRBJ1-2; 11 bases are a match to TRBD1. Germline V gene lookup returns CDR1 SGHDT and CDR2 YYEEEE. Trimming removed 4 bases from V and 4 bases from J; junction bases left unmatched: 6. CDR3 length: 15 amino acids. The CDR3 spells CASSPGTGGFYGYTF. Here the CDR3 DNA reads TGTGCCAGCAGCCCCGGGACAGGGGGTTTCTATGGCTACACCTTC.

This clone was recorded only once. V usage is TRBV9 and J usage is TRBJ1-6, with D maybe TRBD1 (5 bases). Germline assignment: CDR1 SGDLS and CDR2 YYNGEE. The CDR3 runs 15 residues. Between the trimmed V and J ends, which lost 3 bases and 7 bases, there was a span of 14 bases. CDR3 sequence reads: CASSARVGQNSPLHF. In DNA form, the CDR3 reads TGTGCCAGCAGCGCCCGTGTGGGGCAGAATTCACCCCTCCACTTT. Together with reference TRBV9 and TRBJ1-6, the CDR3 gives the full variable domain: DSGVTQTPKHLITATGQRVTLRCSPRSGDLSVYWYQQSLDQGLQFLIQYYNGEERAKGNILERFSAQQFPDLHSELNLSSLELGDSALYFCASSARVGQNSPLHFGNGTRLTVT.

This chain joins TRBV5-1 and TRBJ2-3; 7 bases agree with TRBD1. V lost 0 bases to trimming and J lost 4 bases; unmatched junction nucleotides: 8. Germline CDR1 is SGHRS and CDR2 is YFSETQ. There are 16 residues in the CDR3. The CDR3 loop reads CASSLVGQDSADTQYF. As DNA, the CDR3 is TGCGCCAGCAGCTTGGTCGGACAGGACAGCGCAGATACGCAGTATTTT. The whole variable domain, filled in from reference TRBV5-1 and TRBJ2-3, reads KAGVTQTPRYLIKTRGQQVTLSCSPISGHRSVSWYQQTPGQGLQFLFEYFSETQRNKGNFPGRFSGRQFSNSRSEMNVSTLELGDSALYLCASSLVGQDSADTQYFGPGTRLTVL.

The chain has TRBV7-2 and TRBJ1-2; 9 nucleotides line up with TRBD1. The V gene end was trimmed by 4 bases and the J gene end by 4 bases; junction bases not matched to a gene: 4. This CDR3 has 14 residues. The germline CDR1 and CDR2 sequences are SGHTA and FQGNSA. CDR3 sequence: CASSSPGQGYGYTF. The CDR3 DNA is TGTGCCAGCAGCTCCCCGGGACAGGGCTATGGCTACACCTTC.

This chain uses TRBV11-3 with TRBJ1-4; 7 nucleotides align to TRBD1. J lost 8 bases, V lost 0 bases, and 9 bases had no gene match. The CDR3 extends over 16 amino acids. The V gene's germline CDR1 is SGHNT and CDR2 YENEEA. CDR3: CASSLDPSRGSEKLFF. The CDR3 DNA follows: TGTGCCAGCAGCTTAGATCCGAGCAGGGGGTCGGAAAAACTGTTTTTT.

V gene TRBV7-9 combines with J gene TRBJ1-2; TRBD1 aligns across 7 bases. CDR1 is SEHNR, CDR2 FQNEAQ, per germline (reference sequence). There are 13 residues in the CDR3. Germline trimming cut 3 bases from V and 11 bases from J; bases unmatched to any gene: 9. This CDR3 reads CASSFRQGGFYTF. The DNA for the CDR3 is TGTGCCAGCAGCTTCAGACAGGGAGGATTTTACACCTTC. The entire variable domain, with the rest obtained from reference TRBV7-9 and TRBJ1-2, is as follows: DTGVSQNPRHKITKRGQNVTFRCDPISEHNRLYWYRQTLGQGPEFLTYFQNEAQLEKSRLLSDRFSAERPKGSFSTLEIQRTEQGDSAMYLCASSFRQGGFYTFGSGTRLTVV.

The CDR3 DNA is TGTGCCAGCAGCCAAGATTTTGCAGCGGGGGGTTATGGCTACACCTTC. Its translation is CASSQDFAAGGYGYTF. The V and J genes are TRBV14 and TRBJ1-2; D may be TRBD1 (5 bases). The CDR3 is 16 residues long. Trimming took off 0 bases at V and 5 bases at J, with 16 bases between the two ends. Germline CDR1 SGHDN, CDR2 FVKESK.

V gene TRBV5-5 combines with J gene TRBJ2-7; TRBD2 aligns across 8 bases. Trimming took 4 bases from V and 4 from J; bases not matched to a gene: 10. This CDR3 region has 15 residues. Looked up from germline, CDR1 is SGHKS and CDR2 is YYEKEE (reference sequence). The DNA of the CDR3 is TGTGCCAGCAGCGACCAAGCGGGAGTGGTATACGAGCAGTACTTC. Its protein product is CASSDQAGVVYEQYF.

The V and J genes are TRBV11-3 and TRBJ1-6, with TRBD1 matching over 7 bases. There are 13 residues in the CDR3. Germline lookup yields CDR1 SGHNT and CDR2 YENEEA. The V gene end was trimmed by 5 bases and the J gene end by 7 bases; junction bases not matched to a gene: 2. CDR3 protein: CASSRDSNSPLHF. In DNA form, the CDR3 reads TGTGCCAGCAGCCGGGACAGCAATTCACCCCTCCACTTT.

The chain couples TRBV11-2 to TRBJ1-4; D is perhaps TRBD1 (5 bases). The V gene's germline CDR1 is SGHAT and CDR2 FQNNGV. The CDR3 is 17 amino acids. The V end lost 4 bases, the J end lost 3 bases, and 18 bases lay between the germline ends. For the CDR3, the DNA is TGTGCCAGCAGCTCACCCCTAGGCCGGGGGTCTAATGAAAAACTGTTTTTT. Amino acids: CASSSPLGRGSNEKLFF.

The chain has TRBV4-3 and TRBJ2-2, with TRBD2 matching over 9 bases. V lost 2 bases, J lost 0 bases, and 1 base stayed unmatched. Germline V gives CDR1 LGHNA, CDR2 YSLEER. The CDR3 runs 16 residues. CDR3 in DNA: TGCGCCAGCAGCCAATTAGCGGGAGCGAACACCGGGGAGCTGTTTTTT. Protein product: CASSQLAGANTGELFF.

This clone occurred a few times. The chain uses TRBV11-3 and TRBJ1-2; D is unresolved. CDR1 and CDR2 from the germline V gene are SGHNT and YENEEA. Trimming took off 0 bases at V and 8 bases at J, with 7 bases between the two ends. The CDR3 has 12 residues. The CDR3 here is CASSLDSRGYTF. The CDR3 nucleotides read TGTGCCAGCAGCTTAGATTCGCGGGGCTACACCTTC.

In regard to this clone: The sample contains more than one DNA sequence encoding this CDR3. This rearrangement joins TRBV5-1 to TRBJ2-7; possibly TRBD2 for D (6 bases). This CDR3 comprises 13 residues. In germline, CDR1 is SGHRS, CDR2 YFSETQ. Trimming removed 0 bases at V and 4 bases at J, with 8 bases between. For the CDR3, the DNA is TGCGCCAGCAGCTTGGGCGGGACTTACGAGCAGTACTTC. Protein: CASSLGGTYEQYF.

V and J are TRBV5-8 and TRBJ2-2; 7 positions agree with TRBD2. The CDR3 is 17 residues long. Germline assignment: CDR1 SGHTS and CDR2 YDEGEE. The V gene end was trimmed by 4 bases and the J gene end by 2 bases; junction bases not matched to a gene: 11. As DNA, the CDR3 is TGTGCCAGCAGCCCCCTTTGGCTAGCGGTTAACACCGGGGAGCTGTTTTTT. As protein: CASSPLWLAVNTGELFF.

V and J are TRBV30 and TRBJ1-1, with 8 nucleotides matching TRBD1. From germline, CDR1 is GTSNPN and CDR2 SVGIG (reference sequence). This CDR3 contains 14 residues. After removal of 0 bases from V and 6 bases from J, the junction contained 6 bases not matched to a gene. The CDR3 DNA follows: TGTGCCTGGAGTGTAGGACAGGGAGGATCTGAAGCTTTCTTT. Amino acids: CAWSVGQGGSEAFF.

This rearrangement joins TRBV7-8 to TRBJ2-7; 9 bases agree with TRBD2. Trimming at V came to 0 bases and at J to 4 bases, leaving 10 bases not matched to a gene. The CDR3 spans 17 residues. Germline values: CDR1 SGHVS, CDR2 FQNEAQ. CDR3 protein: CASSLARLAGPDYEQYF. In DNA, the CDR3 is TGTGCCAGCAGCTTAGCGAGGCTAGCGGGACCTGATTACGAGCAGTACTTC.

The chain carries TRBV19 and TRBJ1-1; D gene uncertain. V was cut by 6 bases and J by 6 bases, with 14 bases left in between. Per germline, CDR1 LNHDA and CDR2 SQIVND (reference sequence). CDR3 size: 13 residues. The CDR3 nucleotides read TGTGCCAGTAGGGGTTCTTGGGCTTCTGAAGCTTTCTTT. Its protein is CASRGSWASEAFF.

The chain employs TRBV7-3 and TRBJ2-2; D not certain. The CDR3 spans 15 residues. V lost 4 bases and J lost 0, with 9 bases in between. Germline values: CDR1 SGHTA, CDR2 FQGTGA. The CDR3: CASSSRRANTGELFF. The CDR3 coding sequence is TGTGCCAGCAGCTCCCGGAGAGCGAACACCGGGGAGCTGTTTTTT.

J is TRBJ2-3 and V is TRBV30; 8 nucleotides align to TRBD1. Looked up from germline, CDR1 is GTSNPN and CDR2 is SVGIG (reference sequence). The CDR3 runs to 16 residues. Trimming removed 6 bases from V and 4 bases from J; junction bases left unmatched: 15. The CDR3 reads CACPESGQGRPDTQYF. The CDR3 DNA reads TGTGCCTGTCCAGAGAGTGGACAGGGAAGGCCAGATACGCAGTATTTT.

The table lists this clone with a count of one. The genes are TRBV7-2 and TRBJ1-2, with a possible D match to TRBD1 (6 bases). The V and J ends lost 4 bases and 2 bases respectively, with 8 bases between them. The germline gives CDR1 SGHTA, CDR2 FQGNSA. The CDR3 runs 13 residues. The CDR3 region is CASSWTVNYGYTF. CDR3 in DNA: TGTGCCAGCAGCTGGACAGTGAACTATGGCTACACCTTC.

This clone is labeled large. As DNA, the CDR3 is TGTGCCAGCAGCCAAGCAGGGGGCTTGAACACTGAAGCTTTCTTT. Translation gives CASSQAGGLNTEAFF. The chain carries TRBV3-1 (or the pseudogene TRBV3-2) and TRBJ1-1; TRBD1 aligns across 8 bases. Germline loops: CDR1 LGHDT, CDR2 YNNKEL (reference sequence). With 1 base clipped from V and 0 bases from J, the junction kept 1 base outside the gene matches. The CDR3 contains 15 residues.

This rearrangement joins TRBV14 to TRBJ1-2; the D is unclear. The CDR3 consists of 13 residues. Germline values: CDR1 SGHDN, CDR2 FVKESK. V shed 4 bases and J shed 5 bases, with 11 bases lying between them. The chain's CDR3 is CASSRAHPYGYTF. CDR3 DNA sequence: TGTGCCAGCAGCCGGGCTCACCCATATGGCTACACCTTC. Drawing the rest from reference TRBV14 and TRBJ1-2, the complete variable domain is EAGVTQFPSHSVIEKGQTVTLRCDPISGHDNLYWYRRVMGKEIKFLLHFVKESKQDESGMPNNRFLAERTGGTYSTLKVQPAELEDSGVYFCASSRAHPYGYTFGSGTRLTVV.

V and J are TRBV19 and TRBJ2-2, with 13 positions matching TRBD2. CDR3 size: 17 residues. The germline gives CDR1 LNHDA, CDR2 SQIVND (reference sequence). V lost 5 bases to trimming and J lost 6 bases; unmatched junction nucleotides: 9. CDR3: CASSLPGLAGYPGELFF. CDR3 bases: TGTGCCAGTAGTCTGCCGGGACTAGCGGGATACCCCGGGGAGCTGTTTTTT.

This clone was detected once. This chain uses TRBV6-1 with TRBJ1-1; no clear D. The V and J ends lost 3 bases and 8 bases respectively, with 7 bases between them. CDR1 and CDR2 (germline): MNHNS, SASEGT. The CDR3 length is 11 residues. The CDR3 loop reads CASSETMEAFF. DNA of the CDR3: TGTGCCAGCAGTGAGACAATGGAAGCTTTCTTT.

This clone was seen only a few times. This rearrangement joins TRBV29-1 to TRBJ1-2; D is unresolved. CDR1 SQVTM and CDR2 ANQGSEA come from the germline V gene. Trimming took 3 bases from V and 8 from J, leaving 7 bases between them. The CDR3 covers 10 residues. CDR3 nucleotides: TGCAGCGTTGACTCGGGGGGCTACACCTTC. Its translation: CSVDSGGYTF.